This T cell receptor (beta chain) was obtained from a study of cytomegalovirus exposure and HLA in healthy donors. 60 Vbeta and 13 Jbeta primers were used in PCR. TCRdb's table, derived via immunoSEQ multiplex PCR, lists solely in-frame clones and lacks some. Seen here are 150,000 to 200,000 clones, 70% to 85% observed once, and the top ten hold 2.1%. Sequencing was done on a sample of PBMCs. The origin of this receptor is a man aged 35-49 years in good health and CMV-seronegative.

CDR3 nucleotide sequence: TGCGCCAGCAGACGTGGGCAGAGCTCCTACAATGAGCAGTTCTTC. Its translation: CASRRGQSSYNEQFF. The V and J genes are TRBV5-1 and TRBJ2-1; no definite D call. From germline, CDR1 is SGHRS and CDR2 YFSETQ. The V end was cut by 5 bases, the J end by 0 bases, with 12 bases between. CDR3 size: 15 residues.